Each of the 19 T cell receptor beta chains below was sequenced from the same sample in a study of CD8 T cells in Susac syndrome. Reverse transcription of roughly 0.5 to 1 ug RNA was performed with random hexamers. TCRdb reanalysed the immunoSEQ multiplex PCR reads using MiXCR and keeps one entry per CDR3 protein. The table includes roughly 140,000 distinct CDR3 sequences, approximately 95% detected once. The sample was CD4+ T cells from PBMCs. Receptors originate from a human donor with Susac syndrome.

V and J are TRBV5-1 and TRBJ2-3; 8 positions agree with TRBD2. After removal of 4 bases from V and 0 bases from J, the junction contained 10 bases not matched to a gene. Germline CDR1 and CDR2: SGHRS and YFSETQ. CDR3 length: 17 residues. CDR3 bases: TGCGCCAGCAGCCCTGCCTATAGCGGGACCAGCACAGATACGCAGTATTTT. Protein: CASSPAYSGTSTDTQYF.

The genes are TRBV20-1 and TRBJ2-3; a weak D match, TRBD2 (7 bases). The V gene lost 5 bases and the J gene lost 6 bases, with 18 bases spanning the gap. From germline, CDR1 is DFQATT and CDR2 SNEGSKA (reference sequence). The CDR3 spans 14 residues. The CDR3 is CSAPRGGAGDTQYF. DNA of the CDR3: TGCAGTGCTCCCAGAGGGGGGGCAGGTGATACGCAGTATTTT.

V gene TRBV25-1 combines with J gene TRBJ2-2; TRBD2 agrees at 8 bases. Germline V gene lookup returns CDR1 MGHDK and CDR2 SYGVNS. The junction had 11 bases not matched to a gene; V was cut back by 7 bases and J by 7 bases. This CDR3 is 15 amino acids long. CDR3 nucleotides: TGTGCCAGCAACAAAGGACTAGCACAGAACGGGGAGCTGTTTTTT. This encodes CASNKGLAQNGELFF.

The genes are TRBV7-9 and TRBJ1-2; the D is unclear. The CDR3 is 12 residues long. Germline lookup yields CDR1 SEHNR and CDR2 FQNEAQ (reference sequence). V was pared by 1 base and J by 4 bases, with 4 bases between. CDR3 amino acids: CASSLDPYGYTF. CDR3 in DNA: TGTGCCAGCAGCTTAGACCCCTATGGCTACACCTTC.

The J gene is TRBJ2-7, the V gene TRBV24-1, with D tentatively TRBD2 (6 bases). Trimming took off 7 bases at V and 1 base at J, with 13 bases between the two ends. CDR3 size: 14 residues. Germline CDR1 reads KGHDR; CDR2 reads SFDVKD. The CDR3 nucleotides are TGTGCCACCAGCGGCGGGACGCGTTCCTACGAGCAGTACTTC. Translation: CATSGGTRSYEQYF.

This clonotype was seen only once. The chain links TRBV28 to TRBJ2-7, with 10 bases fitting TRBD1. Germline values: CDR1 MDHEN, CDR2 SYDVKM. CDR3 length: 19 residues. After removal of 5 bases from V and 5 bases from J, the junction contained 21 bases not matched to a gene. DNA for the CDR3: TGTGCCAGCAGTATGGACAGGGGGGCTAGCGGTCGCCTAGGGAACGAGCAGTACTTC. It codes for CASSMDRGASGRLGNEQYF.

J is TRBJ1-2 and V is TRBV28; no firm D call. Trimming stripped 6 bases from V and 4 bases from J, with 9 bases between. This CDR3 comprises 12 residues. Germline values: CDR1 MDHEN, CDR2 SYDVKM. The CDR3 protein is CASRDSGYGYTF. The CDR3, as DNA: TGTGCCAGCAGGGATTCAGGCTATGGCTACACCTTC.

The chain combines TRBV29-1 with TRBJ1-2; the D gene is possibly TRBD1 (5 bases). There are 12 residues in the CDR3. The V gene lost 6 bases and the J gene lost 1 base, with 9 bases spanning the gap. Germline assignment: CDR1 SQVTM and CDR2 ANQGSEA. The CDR3 nucleotides are TGCAGCGTCTTGAGGGGTAACTATGGCTACACCTTC. Protein: CSVLRGNYGYTF.

V usage is TRBV9 and J usage is TRBJ2-3; D gene ambiguous. V was trimmed by 0 bases and J by 4 bases, leaving 6 bases between them. Germline V gives CDR1 SGDLS, CDR2 YYNGEE. This CDR3 contains 13 residues. The CDR3 reads CASSVDGADTQYF. In DNA, the CDR3 is TGTGCCAGCAGCGTAGATGGGGCAGATACGCAGTATTTT.

The chain recombines TRBV29-1 with TRBJ2-1; TRBD2 matches at 7 bases. Germline V gene lookup returns CDR1 SQVTM and CDR2 ANQGSEA. Trimming removed 3 bases from V and 2 bases from J; junction bases left unmatched: 1. This CDR3 region has 13 residues. CDR3 in DNA: TGCAGCGTTGATGCGGGGGCCTACAATGAGCAGTTCTTC. The encoded protein is CSVDAGAYNEQFF.

This rearrangement joins TRBV29-1 to TRBJ2-6; TRBD1 matches 7 bases. From germline, CDR1 is SQVTM and CDR2 ANQGSEA. The CDR3 spans 19 residues. Trimming at V came to 4 bases and at J to 0 bases, leaving 15 bases not matched to a gene. In DNA, the CDR3 is TGCAGCGTTGTAGTACCCGGGACAGCGACTTACTCTGGGGCCAACGTCCTGACTTTC. It yields the protein CSVVVPGTATYSGANVLTF.

The rearrangement uses TRBV25-1 and TRBJ2-5; the D call may be TRBD1 or TRBD2 (6 bases each). Germline CDR1 and CDR2: MGHDK and SYGVNS. This CDR3 region has 15 residues. V was shortened by 3 bases and J by 6 bases, with 17 bases between the two germline ends. The DNA of the CDR3 is TGTGCCAGCAGTGATTCCTCCGGGGGCGGTAAGACCCAGTACTTC. It is translated as CASSDSSGGGKTQYF.

CDR3: CASSSLGLEETQYF. CDR3 sequence (DNA): TGTGCCAGCAGTTCCTTAGGACTAGAAGAGACCCAGTACTTC. V usage is TRBV28 and J usage is TRBJ2-5; TRBD2 agrees at 7 bases. CDR3 size: 14 residues. CDR1 is MDHEN, CDR2 SYDVKM, per germline. Trimming took 4 bases from V and 3 from J; bases not matched to a gene: 5.

The chain combines TRBV20-1 with TRBJ1-2, with no clear D. Looked up from germline, CDR1 is DFQATT and CDR2 is SNEGSKA (reference sequence). Trimming took 8 bases from V and 10 from J, leaving 17 bases between them. The CDR3 covers 11 residues. The CDR3 nucleotides read TGCAGTACGGCTGAAGTTGGGTTCTACACCTTC. Protein product: CSTAEVGFYTF.

The rearrangement links TRBV6-6 to TRBJ1-1, with D possibly matching TRBD1 (6 bases). Trimming took off 0 bases at V and 9 bases at J, with 8 bases between the two ends. The length of the CDR3 is 12 residues. Germline CDR1 MNHNY, CDR2 SVGAGI (reference sequence). The CDR3 sequence: CASSYSGGQAFF. The CDR3 DNA is TGTGCCAGCAGTTACTCGGGGGGCCAAGCTTTCTTT.

The genes are TRBV29-1 and TRBJ1-1, with 7 bases lining up with TRBD1. CDR3 length: 13 amino acids. Germline assignment: CDR1 SQVTM and CDR2 ANQGSEA. V lost 6 bases to trimming and J lost 0 bases; unmatched junction nucleotides: 4. CDR3 amino acids: CSVETGLNTEAFF. As DNA, the CDR3 is TGCAGCGTAGAGACAGGGCTGAACACTGAAGCTTTCTTT.

The chain has TRBV29-1 and TRBJ2-5; no clear D. This CDR3 is 12 amino acids long. Germline CDR1 and CDR2: SQVTM and ANQGSEA. V lost 4 bases and J lost 2, with 8 bases in between. The CDR3 sequence is CSVVVIQETQYF. CDR3 coding DNA: TGCAGCGTTGTGGTAATTCAAGAGACCCAGTACTTC. Drawing the rest from reference TRBV29-1 and TRBJ2-5, the complete variable domain is SAVISQKPSRDICQRGTSLTIQCQVDSQVTMMFWYRQQPGQSLTLIATANQGSEATYESGFVIDKFPISRPNLTFSTLTVSNMSPEDSSIYLCSVVVIQETQYFGPGTRLLVL.

The chain employs TRBV20-1 and TRBJ2-1, with D maybe TRBD2 (5 bases). The CDR3 runs to 13 residues. Germline-derived CDR1 and CDR2 are DFQATT and SNEGSKA (reference sequence). Trimming left V 2 bases short and J 8 bases short, with 13 bases between. CDR3 residues: CSARKTNQHEQFF. As DNA, the CDR3 is TGCAGTGCTAGAAAGACTAATCAACATGAGCAGTTCTTC.

The chain joins TRBV6-4 to TRBJ1-2, with TRBD1 identical over 8 bases. Germline V gives CDR1 MRHNA, CDR2 SNTAGT. V was clipped by 0 bases and J by 8 bases; unmatched bases: 8. The CDR3 extends over 15 amino acids. DNA of the CDR3: TGTGCCAGCAGTGACTCGTCAGGGGGCTTTCAGGGCTACACCTTC. Encoded protein: CASSDSSGGFQGYTF.